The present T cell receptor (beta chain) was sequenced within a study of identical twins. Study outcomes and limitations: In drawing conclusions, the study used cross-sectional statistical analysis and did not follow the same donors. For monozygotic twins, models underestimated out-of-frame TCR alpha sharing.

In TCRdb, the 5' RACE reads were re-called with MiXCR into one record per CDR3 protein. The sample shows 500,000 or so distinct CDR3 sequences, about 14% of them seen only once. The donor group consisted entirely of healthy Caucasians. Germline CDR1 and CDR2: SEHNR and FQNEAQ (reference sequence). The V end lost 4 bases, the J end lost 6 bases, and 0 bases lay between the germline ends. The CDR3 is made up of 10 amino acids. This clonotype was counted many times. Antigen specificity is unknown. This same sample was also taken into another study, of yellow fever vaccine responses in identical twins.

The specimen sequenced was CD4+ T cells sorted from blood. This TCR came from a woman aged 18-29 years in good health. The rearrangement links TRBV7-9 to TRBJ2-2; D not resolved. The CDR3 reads CASSSGELFF. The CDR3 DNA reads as TGTGCCAGCAGCTCCGGGGAGCTGTTTTTT. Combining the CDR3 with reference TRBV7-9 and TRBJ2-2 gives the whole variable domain DTGVSQNPRHKITKRGQNVTFRCDPISEHNRLYWYRQTLGQGPEFLTYFQNEAQLEKSRLLSDRFSAERPKGSFSTLEIQRTEQGDSAMYLCASSSGELFFGEGSRLTVL.